The present T cell receptor (beta chain) was sequenced within a study of CD8 T cells in Susac syndrome. The V end was cut by 11 bases, the J end by 7 bases, with 8 bases between. The CDR3 totals 9 residues. CDR1 is SNHLY and CDR2 is FYNNEI in the germline V gene. Reverse transcription of roughly 0.5 to 1 ug RNA used random hexamers. MiXCR, applied by TCRdb to the immunoSEQ multiplex PCR reads, yields one record per CDR3 protein. The sample comprises under 200,000 distinct CDR3 sequences, 85% to 95% of which are singletons, and roughly 0.16% rests with the top ten. Sequenced input: CD8+ T cells from PBMCs. The sequence was collected from a human donor with multiple sclerosis. V is TRBV2 and J is TRBJ1-1, with D unresolved. In nucleotides, the CDR3 is TGTGCCGGGGAGTTTGAAGCTTTCTTT. This encodes CAGEFEAFF.